This section outlines one T cell receptor (beta chain) sequence together with its context. Its specificity is not known. Sequenced by immunoSEQ multiplex PCR; TCRdb stores in-frame clones only, minus some. The data show approximately 200,000 clones, approximately 86% seen once. These data originate in a study of T cell responses to AZD1222 COVID-19 vaccine. Study background: Pooling of second doses given at about 4 or about 12 weeks was done. Study-level results: Spike-wide vaccine-associated CD4 TCRs dominated at 160-218 and 743-854.

Trimming took off 0 bases at V and 5 bases at J, with 10 bases between the two ends. The CDR3 spans 15 residues. Germline CDR1 is SEHNR and CDR2 is FQNEAQ (reference sequence). This TCR derives from an adult in good health. The specimen comprised peripheral blood, sampled on day 0 of AZD1222 vaccination. The V call is TRBV7-9, the J call TRBJ2-2; D gene unclear. The CDR3 region has the DNA TGTGCCAGCAGCTTAGCGGTGTTGGGTACCGGGGAGCTGTTTTTT. Translated, it gives CASSLAVLGTGELFF.